Below are 2 T cell receptor beta chains sequenced from a single sample in a study of radiation and T cells in renal cell carcinoma. Time point denoted: blood 2 weeks post-SBRT. Treatment defined: 15 Gy SBRT to primary tumor, nephrectomy 4 weeks later. The data were produced by immunoSEQ multiplex PCR, yet TCRdb's version contains in-frame clones alone and is incomplete. The sample shows more than 100,000 clones, 88% of them seen only once. Here the sequenced sample was blood, taken from a patient whose treatment included radiotherapy and nephrectomy. The receptors were sampled from a woman in her 70s with renal cell carcinoma.

This clone was observed a few times. The V and J genes are TRBV5-1 and TRBJ1-1; D may be TRBD1 (5 bases). Germline values: CDR1 SGHRS, CDR2 YFSETQ. Between the trimmed V and J ends, which lost 1 base and 5 bases, there was a span of 12 bases. The CDR3 has 14 residues. The CDR3 loop is CASSLRMRGTEAFF. In nucleotides, the CDR3 is TGCGCCAGCAGCTTGCGAATGAGGGGAACTGAAGCTTTCTTT.

V is TRBV4-3 and J is TRBJ1-1; D gene unclear. The CDR3 has 14 amino acids. The germline gives CDR1 LGHNA, CDR2 YSLEER. Trimming stripped 0 bases from V and 1 base from J, with 6 bases between. The CDR3 loop is CASSQDLGNTEAFF. In DNA, the CDR3 is TGCGCCAGCAGCCAAGATCTGGGGAACACTGAAGCTTTCTTT.